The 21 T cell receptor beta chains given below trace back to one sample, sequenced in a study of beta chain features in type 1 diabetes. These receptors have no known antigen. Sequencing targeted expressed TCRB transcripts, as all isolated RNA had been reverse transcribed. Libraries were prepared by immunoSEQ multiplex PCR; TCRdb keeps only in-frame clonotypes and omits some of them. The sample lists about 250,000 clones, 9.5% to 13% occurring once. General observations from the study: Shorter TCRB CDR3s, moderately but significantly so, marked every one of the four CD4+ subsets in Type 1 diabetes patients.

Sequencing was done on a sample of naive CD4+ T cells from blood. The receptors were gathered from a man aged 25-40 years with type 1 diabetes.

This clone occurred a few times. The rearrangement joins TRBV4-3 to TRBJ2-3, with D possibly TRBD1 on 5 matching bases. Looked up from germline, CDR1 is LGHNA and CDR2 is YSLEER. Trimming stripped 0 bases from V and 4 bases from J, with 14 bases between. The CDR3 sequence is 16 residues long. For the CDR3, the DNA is TGCGCCAGCAGCCAAGACAGGGCTGGGCCCCCAGATACGCAGTATTTT. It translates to CASSQDRAGPPDTQYF.

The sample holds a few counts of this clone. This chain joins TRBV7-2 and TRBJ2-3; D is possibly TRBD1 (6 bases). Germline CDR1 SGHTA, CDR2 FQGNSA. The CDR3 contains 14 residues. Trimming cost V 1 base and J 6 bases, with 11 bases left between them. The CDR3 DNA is TGTGCCAGCAGCTTAGAGGCTAGGGGGGATACGCAGTATTTT. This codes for CASSLEARGDTQYF.

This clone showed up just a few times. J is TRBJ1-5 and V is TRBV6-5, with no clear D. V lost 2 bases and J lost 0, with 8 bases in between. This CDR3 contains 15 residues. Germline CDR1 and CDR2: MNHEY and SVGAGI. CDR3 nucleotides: TGTGCCAGCAGTTACAGACGGGATAGCAATCAGCCCCAGCATTTT. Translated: CASSYRRDSNQPQHF.

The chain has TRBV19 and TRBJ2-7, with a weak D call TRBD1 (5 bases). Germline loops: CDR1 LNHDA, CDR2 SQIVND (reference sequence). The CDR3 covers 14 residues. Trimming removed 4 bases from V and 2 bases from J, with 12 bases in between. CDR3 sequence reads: CASSTTDKTYEQYF. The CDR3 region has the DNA TGTGCCAGTAGTACCACGGACAAAACCTACGAGCAGTACTTC.

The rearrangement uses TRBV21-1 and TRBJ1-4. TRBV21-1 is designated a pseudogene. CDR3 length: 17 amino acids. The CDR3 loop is CASSTAGRTEGNEKLFF. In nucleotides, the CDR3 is TGTGCCAGCAGCACCGCAGGGCGGACGGAGGGTAATGAAAAACTGTTTTTT.

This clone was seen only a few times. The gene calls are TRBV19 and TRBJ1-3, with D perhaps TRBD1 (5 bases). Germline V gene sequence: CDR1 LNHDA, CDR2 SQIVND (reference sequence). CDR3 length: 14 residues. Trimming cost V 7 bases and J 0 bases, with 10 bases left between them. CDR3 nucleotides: TGTGCCAGTACGAGACAGCACTCTGGAAACACCATATATTTT. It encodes CASTRQHSGNTIYF.

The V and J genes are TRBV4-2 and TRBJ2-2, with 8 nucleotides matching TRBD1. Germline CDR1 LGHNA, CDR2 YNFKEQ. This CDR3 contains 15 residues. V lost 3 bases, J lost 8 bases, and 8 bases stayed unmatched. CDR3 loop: CASSQGQAREGELFF. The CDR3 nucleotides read TGTGCCAGCAGCCAGGGACAGGCCCGAGAAGGGGAGCTGTTTTTT.

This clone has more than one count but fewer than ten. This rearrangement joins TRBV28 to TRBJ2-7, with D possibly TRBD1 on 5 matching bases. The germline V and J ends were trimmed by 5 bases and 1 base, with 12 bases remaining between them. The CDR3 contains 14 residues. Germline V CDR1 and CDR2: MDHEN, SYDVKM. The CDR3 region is CASSGAQQSYEQYF. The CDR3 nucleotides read TGTGCCAGCAGTGGGGCACAGCAGTCCTACGAGCAGTACTTC.

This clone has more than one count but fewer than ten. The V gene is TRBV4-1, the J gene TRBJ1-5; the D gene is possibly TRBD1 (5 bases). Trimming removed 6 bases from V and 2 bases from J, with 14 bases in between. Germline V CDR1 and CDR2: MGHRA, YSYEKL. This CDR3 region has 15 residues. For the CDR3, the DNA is TGCGCCAGCAGGCAGTGGCGGGGGGGCAATCAGCCCCAGCATTTT. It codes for CASRQWRGGNQPQHF.

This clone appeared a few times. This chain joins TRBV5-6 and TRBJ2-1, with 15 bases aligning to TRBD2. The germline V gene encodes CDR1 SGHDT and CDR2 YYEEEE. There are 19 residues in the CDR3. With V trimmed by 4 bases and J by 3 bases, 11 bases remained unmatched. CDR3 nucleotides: TGTGCCAGCAGCAGCTTTAATGGACTAGCGGGGGGGGTCTACAATGAGCAGTTCTTC. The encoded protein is CASSSFNGLAGGVYNEQFF.

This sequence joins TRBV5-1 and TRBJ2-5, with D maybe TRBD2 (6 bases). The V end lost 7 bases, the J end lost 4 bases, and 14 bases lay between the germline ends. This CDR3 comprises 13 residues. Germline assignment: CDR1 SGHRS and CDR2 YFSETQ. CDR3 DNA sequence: TGCGCCAGCTCTATCGGACTACCAGAGACCCAGTACTTC. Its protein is CASSIGLPETQYF.

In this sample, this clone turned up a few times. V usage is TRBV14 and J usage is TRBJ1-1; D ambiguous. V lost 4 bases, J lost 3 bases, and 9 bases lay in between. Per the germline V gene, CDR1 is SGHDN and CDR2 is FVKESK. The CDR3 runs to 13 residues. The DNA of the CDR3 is TGTGCCAGCAGCCTCGCGAGGGACACTGAAGCTTTCTTT. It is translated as CASSLARDTEAFF. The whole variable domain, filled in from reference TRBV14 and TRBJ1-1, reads EAGVTQFPSHSVIEKGQTVTLRCDPISGHDNLYWYRRVMGKEIKFLLHFVKESKQDESGMPNNRFLAERTGGTYSTLKVQPAELEDSGVYFCASSLARDTEAFFGQGTRLTVV.

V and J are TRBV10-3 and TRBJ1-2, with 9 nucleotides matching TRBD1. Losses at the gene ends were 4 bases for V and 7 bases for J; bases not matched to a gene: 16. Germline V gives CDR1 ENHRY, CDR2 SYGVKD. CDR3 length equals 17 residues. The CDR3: CAISGPGQGPFYTGYTF. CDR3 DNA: TGTGCCATCAGTGGACCGGGACAGGGCCCCTTTTACACTGGCTACACCTTC.

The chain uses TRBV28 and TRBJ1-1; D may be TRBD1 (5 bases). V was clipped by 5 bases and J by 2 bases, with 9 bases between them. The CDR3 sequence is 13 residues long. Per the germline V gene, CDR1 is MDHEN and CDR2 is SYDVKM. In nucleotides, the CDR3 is TGTGCCAGCAGTGTACAGGTCAACACTGAAGCTTTCTTT. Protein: CASSVQVNTEAFF.

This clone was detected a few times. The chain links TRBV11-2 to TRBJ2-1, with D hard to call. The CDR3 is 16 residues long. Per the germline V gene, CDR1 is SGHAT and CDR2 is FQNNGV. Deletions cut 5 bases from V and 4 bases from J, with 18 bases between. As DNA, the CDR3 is TGTGCCAGCAGCCCAACCCTTGGCGGCGGATACAATGAGCAGTTCTTC. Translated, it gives CASSPTLGGGYNEQFF.

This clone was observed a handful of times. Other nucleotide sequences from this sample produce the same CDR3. CDR3 sequence (DNA): TGCGCCAGCAGCTTGGAAACAGGGCCGCAAGAGACCCAGTACTTC. Residues: CASSLETGPQETQYF. The chain carries TRBV5-1 and TRBJ2-5; TRBD1 might be the D (6 bases). With 0 bases removed from V and 2 bases from J, the gap between germline ends came to 11 bases. The CDR3 is made up of 15 amino acids. Germline V gene data show CDR1 as SGHRS and CDR2 as YFSETQ.

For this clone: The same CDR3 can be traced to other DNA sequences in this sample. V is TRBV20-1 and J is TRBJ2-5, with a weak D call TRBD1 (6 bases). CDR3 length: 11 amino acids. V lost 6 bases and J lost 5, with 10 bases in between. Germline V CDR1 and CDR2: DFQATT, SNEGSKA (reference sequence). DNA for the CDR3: TGCAGTGCCCCCCAGGGGGAGACCCAGTACTTC. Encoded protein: CSAPQGETQYF.

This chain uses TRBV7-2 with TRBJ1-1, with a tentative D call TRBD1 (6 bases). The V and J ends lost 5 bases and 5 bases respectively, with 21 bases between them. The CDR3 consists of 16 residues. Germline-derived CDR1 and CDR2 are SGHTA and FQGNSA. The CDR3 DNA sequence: TGTGCCAGCAGCGTTTATCGGGGGGCGGGGAGTACTGAAGCTTTCTTT. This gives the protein CASSVYRGAGSTEAFF.

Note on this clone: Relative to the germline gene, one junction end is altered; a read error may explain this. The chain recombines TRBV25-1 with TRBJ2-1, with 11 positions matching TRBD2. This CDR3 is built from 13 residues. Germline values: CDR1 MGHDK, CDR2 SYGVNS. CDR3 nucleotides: TGTGCCAGCAGTGAAACGGCTAGCGGGGGGTGGATCTTC. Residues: CASSETASGGWIF.

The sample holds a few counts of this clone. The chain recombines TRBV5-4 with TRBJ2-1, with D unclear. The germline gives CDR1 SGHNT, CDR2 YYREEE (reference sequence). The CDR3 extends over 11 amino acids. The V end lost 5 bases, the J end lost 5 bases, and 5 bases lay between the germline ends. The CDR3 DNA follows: TGTGCCAGCAGTTCTCACAATGAGCAGTTCTTC. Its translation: CASSSHNEQFF.

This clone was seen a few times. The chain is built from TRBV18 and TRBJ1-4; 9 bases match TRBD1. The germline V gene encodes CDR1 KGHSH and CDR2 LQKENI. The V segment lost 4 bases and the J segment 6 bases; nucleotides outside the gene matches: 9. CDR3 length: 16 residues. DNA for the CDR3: TGTGCCAGCTCACTTGACATGACAGGGGGACATGAAAAACTGTTTTTT. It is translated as CASSLDMTGGHEKLFF.